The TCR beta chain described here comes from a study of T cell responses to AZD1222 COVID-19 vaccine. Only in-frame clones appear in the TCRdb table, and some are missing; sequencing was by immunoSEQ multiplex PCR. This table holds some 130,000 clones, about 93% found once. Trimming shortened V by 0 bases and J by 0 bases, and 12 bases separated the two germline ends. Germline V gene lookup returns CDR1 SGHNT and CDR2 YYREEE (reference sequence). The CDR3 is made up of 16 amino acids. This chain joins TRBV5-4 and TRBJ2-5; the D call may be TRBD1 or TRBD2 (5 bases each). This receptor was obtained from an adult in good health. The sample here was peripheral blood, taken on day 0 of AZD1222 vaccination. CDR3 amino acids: CASSLGGTGNQETQYF. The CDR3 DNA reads TGTGCCAGCAGCTTGGGGGGGACGGGTAACCAAGAGACCCAGTACTTC. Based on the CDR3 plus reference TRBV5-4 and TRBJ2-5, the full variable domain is ETGVTQSPTHLIKTRGQQVTLRCSSQSGHNTVSWYQQALGQGPQFIFQYYREEENGRGNFPPRFSGLQFPNYSSELNVNALELDDSALYLCASSLGGTGNQETQYFGPGTRLLVL.